The clone carrying this T cell receptor beta chain was seen more than once but under ten times. This sample also contains other DNA sequences that code for the same CDR3. V lost 2 bases, J lost 1 base, and 5 bases lay in between. From germline, CDR1 is MNHNS and CDR2 SASEGT. The CDR3 contains 13 residues. Repertoires were generated with immunoSEQ multiplex PCR, while TCRdb's copy carries only in-frame clones and drops some. Among some 130,000 clones, about 95% were seen once, and the ten largest hold roughly 4%. The data stem from a study of control samples from healthy donors and cancer patients. The gene calls are TRBV6-1 and TRBJ1-1; tentatively, D is TRBD1 (5 bases). What was sequenced was blood. The sequence was collected from a man under 40 in good health. This CDR3 is CASSERGNTEAFF. The CDR3 DNA is TGTGCCAGCAGTGAAAGGGGGAACACTGAAGCTTTCTTT.